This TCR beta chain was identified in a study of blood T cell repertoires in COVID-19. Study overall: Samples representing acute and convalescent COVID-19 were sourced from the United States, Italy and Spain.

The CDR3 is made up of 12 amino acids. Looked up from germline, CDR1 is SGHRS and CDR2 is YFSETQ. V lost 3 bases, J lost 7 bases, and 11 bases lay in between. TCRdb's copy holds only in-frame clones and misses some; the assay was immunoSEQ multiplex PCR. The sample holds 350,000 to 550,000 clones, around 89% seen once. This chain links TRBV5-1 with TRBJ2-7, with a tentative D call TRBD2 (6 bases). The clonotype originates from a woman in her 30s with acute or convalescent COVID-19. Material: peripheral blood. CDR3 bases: TGCGCCAGCAGCTCCCAACGGGGGGAGCAGTACTTC. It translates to CASSSQRGEQYF.